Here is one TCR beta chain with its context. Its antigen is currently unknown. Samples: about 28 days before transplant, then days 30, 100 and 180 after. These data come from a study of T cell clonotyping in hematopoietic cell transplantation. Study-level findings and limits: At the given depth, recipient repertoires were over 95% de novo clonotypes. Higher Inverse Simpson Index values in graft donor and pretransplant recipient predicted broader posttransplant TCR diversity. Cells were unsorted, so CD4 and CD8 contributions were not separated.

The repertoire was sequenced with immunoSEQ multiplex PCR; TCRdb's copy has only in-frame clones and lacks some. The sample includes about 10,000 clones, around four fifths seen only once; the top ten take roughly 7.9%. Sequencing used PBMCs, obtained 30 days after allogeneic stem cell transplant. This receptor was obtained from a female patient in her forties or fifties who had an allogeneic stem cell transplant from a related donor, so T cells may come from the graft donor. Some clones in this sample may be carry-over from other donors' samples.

CDR3 residues: CASSRLAEEETQYF. The CDR3 region has the DNA TGTGCCAGCAGTCGTTTAGCGGAAGAAGAGACCCAGTACTTC. The chain links TRBV27 to TRBJ2-5, with a weak D call TRBD2 (6 bases). Trimming shortened V by 5 bases and J by 3 bases, and 13 bases separated the two germline ends. Per germline, CDR1 MNHEY and CDR2 SMNVEV (reference sequence). The CDR3 has 14 residues.